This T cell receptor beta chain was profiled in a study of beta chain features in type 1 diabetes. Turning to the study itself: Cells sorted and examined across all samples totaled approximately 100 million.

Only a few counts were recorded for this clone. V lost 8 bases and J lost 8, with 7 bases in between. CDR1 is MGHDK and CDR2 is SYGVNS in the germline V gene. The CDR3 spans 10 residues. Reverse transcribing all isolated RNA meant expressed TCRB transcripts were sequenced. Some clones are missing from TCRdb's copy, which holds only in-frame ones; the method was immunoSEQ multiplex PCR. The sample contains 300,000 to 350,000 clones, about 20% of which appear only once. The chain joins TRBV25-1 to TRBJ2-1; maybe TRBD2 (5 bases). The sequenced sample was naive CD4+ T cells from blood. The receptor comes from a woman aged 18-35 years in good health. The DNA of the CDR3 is TGTGCCAGCGGGAGAGATGAGCAGTTCTTC. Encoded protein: CASGRDEQFF.